What follows are 25 T cell receptor beta chains derived from one specimen sequenced in a study of blood T cell repertoires in COVID-19. TCRdb's copy holds only in-frame clones and misses some; the assay was immunoSEQ multiplex PCR. The sample includes some 500,000 clones, around 89% seen only once; the top ten take around 1.9%. Sequenced sample: PBMCs or T cells enriched from blood (not recorded which). Receptors were obtained from a middle-aged woman who had recovered from COVID-19.

J is TRBJ2-5 and V is TRBV7-2, with 8 bases matching TRBD2. This CDR3 spans 15 amino acids. Trimming removed 5 bases from V and 2 bases from J; junction bases left unmatched: 7. Germline lookup yields CDR1 SGHTA and CDR2 FQGNSA. CDR3 in DNA: TGTGCCAGCAGCGCAACTAGCGGATTGCAAGAGACCCAGTACTTC. Encoded protein: CASSATSGLQETQYF. Using reference TRBV7-2 and TRBJ2-5 for the parts outside the CDR3, the full variable domain is GAGVSQSPSNKVTEKGKDVELRCDPISGHTALYWYRQSLGQGLEFLIYFQGNSAPDKSGLPSDRFSAERTGGSVSTLTIQRTQQEDSAVYLCASSATSGLQETQYFGPGTRLLVL.

The genes are TRBV18 and TRBJ1-3; 7 nucleotides match TRBD1. This CDR3 has 16 residues. CDR1 and CDR2 (germline): KGHSH, LQKENI. J gave up 0 bases and V 1 base, and 3 bases lay outside the gene matches. The CDR3: CASSPQTGVSGNTIYF. CDR3 nucleotides: TGTGCCAGCTCACCACAAACAGGGGTCTCTGGAAACACCATATATTTT.

The chain employs TRBV19 and TRBJ2-1, with TRBD1 matching over 8 bases. Germline V gene lookup returns CDR1 LNHDA and CDR2 SQIVND (reference sequence). The CDR3 has 15 residues. V lost 6 bases and J lost 0; bases outside the gene matches: 4. The CDR3 spells CASREDRVSYNEQFF. DNA of the CDR3: TGTGCCAGTAGGGAGGACAGGGTCTCCTACAATGAGCAGTTCTTC.

The genes are TRBV5-5 and TRBJ2-1; 10 bases line up with TRBD1. The V segment lost 4 bases and the J segment 0 bases; nucleotides outside the gene matches: 4. In germline, CDR1 is SGHKS, CDR2 YYEKEE (reference sequence). The CDR3 loop spans 16 amino acids. This chain's CDR3 is CASSRQGASSYNEQFF. The CDR3 bases are TGTGCCAGCAGCAGACAGGGGGCGAGCTCCTACAATGAGCAGTTCTTC. Filled out from reference TRBV5-5 and TRBJ2-1, the complete variable domain reads DAGVTQSPTHLIKTRGQQVTLRCSPISGHKSVSWYQQVLGQGPQFIFQYYEKEERGRGNFPDRFSARQFPNYSSELNVNALLLGDSALYLCASSRQGASSYNEQFFGPGTRLTVL.

This chain connects TRBV5-6 to TRBJ1-2, with unresolved D. The V end lost 1 base, the J end lost 0 bases, and 13 bases lay between the germline ends. The CDR3 runs to 16 residues. Germline V CDR1 and CDR2: SGHDT, YYEEEE. The CDR3 nucleotides are TGTGCCAGCAGCTTGAGCTCGGGGAGGGCTAACTATGGCTACACCTTC. It yields the protein CASSLSSGRANYGYTF.

The V call is TRBV27, the J call TRBJ2-1; a weak D match, TRBD1 (6 bases). Germline CDR1 MNHEY, CDR2 SMNVEV (reference sequence). With 5 bases removed from V and 4 bases from J, the gap between germline ends came to 15 bases. The CDR3 totals 15 residues. The CDR3 protein is CASSLWTDQYNEQFF. The DNA of the CDR3 is TGTGCCAGCAGTCTATGGACAGACCAATACAATGAGCAGTTCTTC.

This chain connects TRBV6-6 to TRBJ2-3; perhaps TRBD1 as D (5 bases). The CDR3 length is 16 residues. V was clipped by 0 bases and J by 2 bases, with 12 bases between them. Germline V gives CDR1 MNHNY, CDR2 SVGAGI (reference sequence). CDR3 nucleotides: TGTGCCAGCAGTTACTCGCAGGGCCCCTCCACAGATACGCAGTATTTT. Protein: CASSYSQGPSTDTQYF.

J is TRBJ1-2 and V is TRBV7-2; 7 positions match TRBD1. The CDR3 spans 14 residues. Trimming cost V 5 bases and J 4 bases; bases outside gene matches: 7. The germline CDR1 and CDR2 sequences are SGHTA and FQGNSA. The CDR3, as DNA: TGTGCCAGCAGCCCCCTCGGACAGGCCTATGGCTACACCTTC. Its translation: CASSPLGQAYGYTF.

The chain is built from TRBV21-1 and TRBJ2-7; the D call of TRBD1 is as the table states it, not checked on the DNA. TRBV21-1 is termed a pseudogene. CDR3 length: 15 residues. This chain's CDR3 is CASSKALQSHYEQYF. For the CDR3, the DNA is TGTGCCAGCAGCAAAGCGCTTCAGTCCCACTACGAGCAGTACTTC.

This clone was seen more than once but under ten times. The J gene is TRBJ2-7, the V gene TRBV4-2; 8 nucleotides line up with TRBD1. Germline V gene lookup returns CDR1 LGHNA and CDR2 YNFKEQ. The CDR3 is 14 amino acids. V lost 9 bases to trimming and J lost 3 bases; unmatched junction nucleotides: 10. CDR3 sequence reads: CASSTGTGDYEQYF. CDR3 DNA sequence: TGTGCCAGTAGTACCGGGACAGGAGACTACGAGCAGTACTTC.

On this clone itself: Relative to the germline gene, one junction end is altered; a read error may explain this. This chain joins TRBV5-1 and TRBJ2-5; TRBD1 matches at 9 bases. The CDR3 sequence is 14 residues long. From germline, CDR1 is SGHRS and CDR2 YFSETQ. In DNA, the CDR3 is TGCGCCAGCAACTTGGGACAGGGTCAAGAGACCCAGTACTTC. This codes for CASNLGQGQETQYF.

This rearrangement joins TRBV9 to TRBJ2-5; 7 positions match TRBD2. J gave up 2 bases and V 4 bases, and 2 bases lay outside the gene matches. The germline V gene encodes CDR1 SGDLS and CDR2 YYNGEE. The CDR3 is made up of 13 amino acids. Written as DNA, the CDR3 is TGTGCCAGCAGCCACGGGGGGCAAGAGACCCAGTACTTC. Its translation: CASSHGGQETQYF.

The J gene is TRBJ1-2, the V gene TRBV11-3, with a possible D match to TRBD1 (5 bases). The V and J ends lost 3 bases and 2 bases respectively, with 10 bases between them. The CDR3 has 14 amino acids. Germline V lookup: CDR1 SGHNT, CDR2 YENEEA. CDR3 DNA sequence: TGTGCCAGCAGCTTTCGACAGAGCAACTATGGCTACACCTTC. As protein: CASSFRQSNYGYTF. Using reference TRBV11-3 and TRBJ1-2 for the parts outside the CDR3, the full variable domain is EAGVVQSPRYKIIEKKQPVAFWCNPISGHNTLYWYLQNLGQGPELLIRYENEEAVDDSQLPKDRFSAERLKGVDSTLKIQPAELGDSAVYLCASSFRQSNYGYTFGSGTRLTVV.

V gene TRBV4-3 combines with J gene TRBJ2-3, with 7 nucleotides matching TRBD2. In germline, CDR1 is LGHNA, CDR2 YSLEER. This CDR3 is built from 16 residues. V dropped 3 bases and J dropped 4; count of bases not matched to a gene: 10. In nucleotides, the CDR3 is TGCGCCAGCAGCCAGGACGGCGGGGGAGGGCCAGATACGCAGTATTTT. It codes for CASSQDGGGGPDTQYF.

The chain combines TRBV7-2 with TRBJ1-2; TRBD1 might be the D (6 bases). CDR1 and CDR2 from the germline V gene are SGHTA and FQGNSA. Trimming took 0 bases from V and 5 from J, leaving 16 bases between them. The CDR3 runs 16 residues. Here the CDR3 reads CASSLASGGATYGYTF. The CDR3, as DNA: TGTGCCAGCAGCTTAGCTTCTGGGGGGGCCACTTATGGCTACACCTTC.

The chain couples TRBV7-8 to TRBJ1-1, with a weak D call TRBD1 (6 bases). Germline CDR1 and CDR2: SGHVS and FQNEAQ. This CDR3 is built from 12 residues. V was cut by 5 bases and J by 5 bases, with 9 bases left in between. DNA for the CDR3: TGTGCCAGCAGCCATACAGGGACTGAAGCTTTCTTT. Translating gives CASSHTGTEAFF.

The J gene is TRBJ2-3, the V gene TRBV5-1; D unresolved. With 0 bases removed from V and 6 bases from J, the gap between germline ends came to 8 bases. The CDR3 is 13 amino acids. Germline V gene data show CDR1 as SGHRS and CDR2 as YFSETQ. The CDR3 spells CASSLELVDTQYF. Here the CDR3 DNA reads TGCGCCAGCAGCTTGGAATTAGTGGATACGCAGTATTTT.

The V gene is TRBV18, the J gene TRBJ2-7; 10 bases match TRBD2. There are 15 residues in the CDR3. V lost 3 bases, J lost 2 bases, and 4 bases stayed unmatched. Germline lookup yields CDR1 KGHSH and CDR2 LQKENI. The CDR3 loop reads CASSPGTSETYEQYF. The CDR3 DNA follows: TGTGCCAGCTCACCGGGGACTAGCGAGACCTACGAGCAGTACTTC.

The chain employs TRBV6-6 and TRBJ1-2, with D perhaps TRBD1 (6 bases). V lost 0 bases, J lost 8 bases, and 10 bases lay in between. This CDR3 region has 13 residues. Germline loops: CDR1 MNHNY, CDR2 SVGAGI (reference sequence). This chain's CDR3 is CASSYSGGRGYTF. DNA for the CDR3: TGTGCCAGCAGTTACTCCGGGGGGCGCGGCTACACCTTC.

This chain links TRBV27 with TRBJ2-7; 8 bases are shared with TRBD1. CDR3 size: 17 residues. Per germline, CDR1 MNHEY and CDR2 SMNVEV (reference sequence). V dropped 2 bases and J dropped 1; count of bases not matched to a gene: 10. The CDR3 protein is CASSLASPTGGSYEQYF. CDR3 DNA sequence: TGTGCCAGCAGTTTAGCTTCCCCAACAGGGGGGTCCTACGAGCAGTACTTC.

V and J are TRBV4-1 and TRBJ1-2; D possibly corresponds to TRBD1 (5 bases). Per germline, CDR1 MGHRA and CDR2 YSYEKL. V was shortened by 5 bases and J by 4 bases, with 8 bases between the two germline ends. CDR3 length equals 12 residues. The CDR3 DNA reads as TGCGCCAGCAGCGCGGGGGGCTATGGCTACACCTTC. As protein: CASSAGGYGYTF.

V is TRBV23-1 and J is TRBJ1-4, with D maybe TRBD1 (5 bases). TRBV23-1 is an ORF, and what it does is uncertain. The ends were cut back, 6 bases at V and 0 bases at J, with 8 bases in the middle. CDR3 length equals 14 residues. The CDR3 DNA reads TGCGCCAGCAGAACAGGCGCAACTAATGAAAAACTGTTTTTT. Translated, it gives CASRTGATNEKLFF.

The V call is TRBV28, the J call TRBJ1-6; no firm D call. V was pared by 2 bases and J by 0 bases, with 8 bases between. The CDR3 totals 16 residues. Germline V gene data show CDR1 as MDHEN and CDR2 as SYDVKM. Here the CDR3 reads CASSLRGSSYNSPLHF. The CDR3 region has the DNA TGTGCCAGCAGTTTAAGAGGGAGCTCCTATAATTCACCCCTCCACTTT.

This rearrangement joins TRBV19 to TRBJ2-7; tentative D call: TRBD1 (6 bases). From germline, CDR1 is LNHDA and CDR2 SQIVND (reference sequence). This CDR3 spans 16 amino acids. V lost 6 bases to trimming and J lost 2 bases, with 20 bases between them. CDR3 sequence (DNA): TGTGCCAGTAGCCTGGGGGCGGCCATTTATCCCTACGAGCAGTACTTC. This encodes CASSLGAAIYPYEQYF.

This chain joins TRBV4-1 and TRBJ1-6; 7 bases align to TRBD1. With 0 bases clipped from V and 10 bases from J, the junction kept 15 bases outside the gene matches. This CDR3 contains 18 residues. From germline, CDR1 is MGHRA and CDR2 YSYEKL. CDR3 loop: CASSQDVTGLLRGSPLHF. The CDR3 nucleotides are TGCGCCAGCAGCCAAGATGTGACAGGGTTGTTGCGTGGATCACCCCTCCACTTT.